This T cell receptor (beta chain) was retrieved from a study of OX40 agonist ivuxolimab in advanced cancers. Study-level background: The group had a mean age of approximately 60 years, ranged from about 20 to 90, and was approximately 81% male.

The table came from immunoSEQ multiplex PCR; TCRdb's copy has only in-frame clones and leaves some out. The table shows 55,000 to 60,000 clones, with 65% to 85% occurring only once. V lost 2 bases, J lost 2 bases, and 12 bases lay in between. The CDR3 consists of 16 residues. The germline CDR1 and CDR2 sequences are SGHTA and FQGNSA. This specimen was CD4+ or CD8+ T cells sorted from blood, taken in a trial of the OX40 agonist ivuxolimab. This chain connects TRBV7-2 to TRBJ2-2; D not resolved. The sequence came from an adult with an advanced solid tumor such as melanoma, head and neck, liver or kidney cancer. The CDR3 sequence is CASSLFVQANTGELFF. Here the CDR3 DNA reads TGTGCCAGCAGCTTATTCGTCCAGGCAAACACCGGGGAGCTGTTTTTT.